The clone carrying this T cell receptor beta chain was found many times. Its antigen remains unidentified. The V gene's germline CDR1 is SGHRS and CDR2 YFSETQ. V lost 4 bases, J lost 15 bases, and 20 bases lay in between. This CDR3 contains 13 residues. This specimen belongs to a study of CD8 T cells in ankylosing spondylitis. Study outcomes and limitations: According to the report, clones linked to the disease were significantly enriched in matched synovial fluid samples taken from ankylosing spondylitis patients. Certain motif variants had earlier been reported in reactive arthritis synovial fluid and blood.

Quantitative molecular-barcoded 5'-RACE generated the TCR beta libraries. Using its own MiXCR run on the 5' RACE reads, TCRdb lists one record per CDR3 protein. The data hold approximately 100,000 distinct CDR3 sequences, with 7.5% to 9% observed a single time. Sequencing was done on a sample of blood, either unsorted or a sorted T cell fraction (not recorded which). The chain has TRBV5-1 and TRBJ2-4; D is undetermined. The receptor was derived from a male donor with ankylosing spondylitis or in good health (not recorded which). The CDR3 spells CASSAEPSAEGYF. The DNA of the CDR3 is TGCGCCAGCAGCGCGGAACCTTCTGCCGAAGGGTACTTC.